One T cell receptor beta chain is described in this entry. Its antigen is still unknown. Trimming removed 6 bases from V and 4 bases from J; junction bases left unmatched: 6. The CDR3 sequence is 15 residues long. Germline CDR1 reads ENHRY; CDR2 reads SYGVKD. The entry originates in a study of cytomegalovirus exposure and HLA in healthy donors. General study results and limits: The study listed 164 cytomegalovirus-associated TCR beta chains.

TCRdb's table, derived via immunoSEQ multiplex PCR, lists solely in-frame clones and lacks some. The sample shows some 130,000 clones, over 90% of them seen only once. The donors were members of the validation cohort comprising approximately 110 subjects, separate from the roughly 690-subject first cohort. The chain joins TRBV10-3 to TRBJ2-3; 11 positions match TRBD2. The specimen sequenced was PBMCs. This receptor was obtained from a man younger than 35 in good health and CMV-seropositive. The CDR3 DNA reads TGTGCCATCAGAGATAGCGGGAGGGCCGCAGATACGCAGTATTTT. Protein: CAIRDSGRAADTQYF.